This is a list of T cell receptor beta chains from one sample in a study of cytomegalovirus exposure and HLA in healthy donors. Clones were read by immunoSEQ multiplex PCR, and TCRdb kept only the in-frame ones, dropping some. The sample lists 120,000 to 150,000 clones, around 73% seen once, with 13% to 15% in the top ten. Sequences were obtained from PBMCs. Receptors originate from a human donor in good health. Both conserved end residues are part of each CDR3. The D gene is left open where the match is weak. Clone size is not always given. Where it is, it says once, few, many or a class for expanded clones.

J gene: TRBJ2-7
clone size: -
D gene: TRBD2
V gene: TRBV14
CDR3 DNA: TGTGCCAGCAGCCCAGGACTAGTGACGGGCGAGCAGTACTTC
CDR3 protein: CASSPGLVTGEQYF

J gene: TRBJ2-1
clone size: few
D gene: -
V gene: TRBV10-2
CDR3 DNA: TGCGCCAGCAGCAGTTACAATGAGCAGTTCTTC
CDR3 protein: CASSSYNEQFF

J gene: TRBJ2-3
clone size: -
D gene: TRBD1
V gene: TRBV7-9
CDR3 DNA: TGTGCCAGCAGCTTCTTTAGACAGGGCCGGCTCACAGATACGCAGTATTTT
CDR3 protein: CASSFFRQGRLTDTQYF

J gene: TRBJ2-5
clone size: -
D gene: -
V gene: TRBV14
CDR3 DNA: TGTGCCAGTGGACAGATCCAAGAGACCCAGTACTTC
CDR3 protein: CASGQIQETQYF

J gene: TRBJ1-1
clone size: -
D gene: -
V gene: TRBV7-9
CDR3 DNA: TGTGCCAGCAGCTTACTCAGTCTCACTGAAGCTTTCTTT
CDR3 protein: CASSLLSLTEAFF

J gene: TRBJ2-3
clone size: -
D gene: -
V gene: TRBV5-1
CDR3 DNA: TGCGCCAGCAGCTTGGACAAGAGCACAGATACGCAGTATTTT
CDR3 protein: CASSLDKSTDTQYF

J gene: TRBJ1-5
clone size: -
D gene: -
V gene: TRBV27
CDR3 DNA: TGTGCCAGCAGTTTACCCAAGATTTACGCGGGGGCAGGGGATAATCAGCCCCAGCATTTT
CDR3 protein: CASSLPKIYAGAGDNQPQHF

J gene: TRBJ2-4
clone size: -
D gene: TRBD2
V gene: TRBV5-4
CDR3 DNA: TGTGCCAGCAGCGGTAGCGGGGGGGCAAACATTCAGTACTTC
CDR3 protein: CASSGSGGANIQYF

J gene: TRBJ1-6
clone size: -
D gene: -
V gene: TRBV5-1
CDR3 DNA: TGCGCCAGCAGCCGTGTCGGCGGAGGCCCGGATTCCCTCCACTTT
CDR3 protein: CASSRVGGGPDSLHF

J gene: TRBJ2-1
clone size: -
D gene: -
V gene: TRBV7-3
CDR3 DNA: TGTGCCAGCAGCTTAACCTTGGGGAGCTCCTACAATGAGCAGTTCTTC
CDR3 protein: CASSLTLGSSYNEQFF

J gene: TRBJ2-7
clone size: once
D gene: TRBD2
V gene: TRBV28
CDR3 DNA: TGTGCCAGCAGCTTGATAGCGGGAGTGGGTTACGAGCAGTACTTC
CDR3 protein: CASSLIAGVGYEQYF

J gene: TRBJ2-5
clone size: -
D gene: TRBD1
V gene: TRBV7-6
CDR3 DNA: TGTGCCAGCAGCCGACGGACAGGAGACTACGAACAGTACTTC
CDR3 protein: CASSRRTGDYEQYF

J gene: TRBJ2-7
clone size: -
D gene: -
V gene: TRBV6-5
CDR3 DNA: TGTGCCAGCAGTTACTCAACCGTCTACGAGCGGTACTTC
CDR3 protein: CASSYSTVYERYF

J gene: TRBJ1-1
clone size: -
D gene: -
V gene: TRBV18
CDR3 DNA: TGTGCCAGCTCACTGGGGAGGGACACTGAAGCTTTCTTT
CDR3 protein: CASSLGRDTEAFF

J gene: TRBJ2-2
clone size: -
D gene: -
V gene: TRBV6-4
CDR3 DNA: TGTGCCAGCAGTGACCACCGCGGCCTCGGGGAGCTGTTTTTT
CDR3 protein: CASSDHRGLGELFF

J gene: TRBJ2-7
clone size: -
D gene: TRBD1
V gene: TRBV7-2
CDR3 DNA: TGTGCCAGCAGCTCCCAACCGACAGGGGTCGAGCAGTACTTC
CDR3 protein: CASSSQPTGVEQYF

J gene: TRBJ1-5
clone size: few
D gene: TRBD1
V gene: TRBV4-1
CDR3 DNA: TGCGCCAGCAGCCCCCAGGACAGGGGAAATCAGCCCCAGCATTTT
CDR3 protein: CASSPQDRGNQPQHF

J gene: TRBJ2-5
clone size: -
D gene: -
V gene: TRBV18
CDR3 DNA: TGTGCCAGCTCACTGTCCGGCGGAGCCCAAGAGACCCAGTACTTC
CDR3 protein: CASSLSGGAQETQYF

J gene: TRBJ1-4
clone size: -
D gene: -
V gene: TRBV19
CDR3 DNA: TGTGCCAGTAACGATCCGGGACACACCGGGGAAAAACTGTTTTTT
CDR3 protein: CASNDPGHTGEKLFF

J gene: TRBJ2-1
clone size: -
D gene: -
V gene: TRBV28
CDR3 DNA: TGTGCCAGCGTAACAGGGTCCTACAATGAGCAGTTCTTC
CDR3 protein: CASVTGSYNEQFF

J gene: TRBJ1-1
clone size: -
D gene: -
V gene: TRBV6-6
CDR3 DNA: TGTGCCAGCATCCTACAGGGAACTGGCACTGAAGCTTTCTTT
CDR3 protein: CASILQGTGTEAFF

J gene: TRBJ2-7
clone size: -
D gene: TRBD2
V gene: TRBV9
CDR3 DNA: TGTGCCAGCAGCATAGCGGGAGGTTCCTACGAGCAGTACTTC
CDR3 protein: CASSIAGGSYEQYF

J gene: TRBJ2-5
clone size: few
D gene: -
V gene: TRBV27
CDR3 DNA: TGTGCCAGCAGATCCGTGCGGGAGACCCAGTACTTC
CDR3 protein: CASRSVRETQYF

J gene: TRBJ2-5
clone size: -
D gene: TRBD2
V gene: TRBV2
CDR3 DNA: TGTGCCAGCAGTGACGGACTAGCGGGAGGAGAGACCCAGTACTTC
CDR3 protein: CASSDGLAGGETQYF

J gene: TRBJ2-5
clone size: -
D gene: TRBD2
V gene: TRBV11-2
CDR3 DNA: TGTGCCAGCAGCTTTTGGCGGGAGGGAGAGACCCAGTACTTC
CDR3 protein: CASSFWREGETQYF

J gene: TRBJ2-7
clone size: -
D gene: -
V gene: TRBV7-9
CDR3 DNA: TGTGCCAGCAGCTTAGTGCAGGGTGAGGCCTACGAGCAGTACTTC
CDR3 protein: CASSLVQGEAYEQYF

J gene: TRBJ2-3
clone size: -
D gene: -
V gene: TRBV10-3
CDR3 DNA: TGTGCCATCAGTGCAGGGGATACGCAGTATTTT
CDR3 protein: CAISAGDTQYF

J gene: TRBJ1-1
clone size: -
D gene: -
V gene: TRBV11-3
CDR3 DNA: TGTGCCAGCAGCCCCTACGACAGGTCCGCTGAAGCTTTCTTT
CDR3 protein: CASSPYDRSAEAFF

J gene: TRBJ1-5
clone size: -
D gene: TRBD1
V gene: TRBV6-1
CDR3 DNA: TGTGCCAGCAGTGAAGGGGACAGGGAGTGGGGAGTTCAGCCCCAGCATTTT
CDR3 protein: CASSEGDREWGVQPQHF

J gene: TRBJ2-1
clone size: -
D gene: TRBD2
V gene: TRBV10-3
CDR3 DNA: TGTGCCATCAGTCCCGGACTAGCGGGAGTCGATGAGCAGTTCTTC
CDR3 protein: CAISPGLAGVDEQFF

J gene: TRBJ1-4
clone size: -
D gene: -
V gene: TRBV7-9
CDR3 DNA: TGTGCCGGCATGTTACAGGGTGCTGAAAAACTGTTTTTT
CDR3 protein: CAGMLQGAEKLFF

J gene: TRBJ2-1
clone size: few
D gene: -
V gene: TRBV9
CDR3 DNA: TGTGCCAGCAGCGTCCGGGACTTCTCGGGCAATGAGCAGTTCTTC
CDR3 protein: CASSVRDFSGNEQFF

J gene: TRBJ2-1
clone size: -
D gene: -
V gene: TRBV9
CDR3 DNA: TGTGCCAGCAGCGTAGACCCCCGGGTAGCCAACAATGAGCAGTTCTTC
CDR3 protein: CASSVDPRVANNEQFF

J gene: TRBJ2-1
clone size: -
D gene: -
V gene: TRBV2
CDR3 DNA: TGTGCCAGCAGTGAACTTCCCTCTGAGCAGTTCTTC
CDR3 protein: CASSELPSEQFF

J gene: TRBJ1-1
clone size: -
D gene: -
V gene: TRBV29-1
CDR3 DNA: TGCAGCGTTGAAGCAGGGGTGAACACTGAAGCTTTCTTT
CDR3 protein: CSVEAGVNTEAFF

J gene: TRBJ1-4
clone size: -
D gene: -
V gene: TRBV11-2
CDR3 DNA: TGTGCCAGCAGCTTGCGTGGTGAAAAACTGTTTTTT
CDR3 protein: CASSLRGEKLFF

J gene: TRBJ2-7
clone size: -
D gene: -
V gene: TRBV2
CDR3 DNA: TGTGCCAGCAGTGAGGGAGTCGAGCAGTACTTC
CDR3 protein: CASSEGVEQYF

J gene: TRBJ2-5
clone size: -
D gene: TRBD2
V gene: TRBV5-5
CDR3 DNA: TGTGCCAGCAGCCTGGGACTAGACCAAGAGACCCAGTACTTC
CDR3 protein: CASSLGLDQETQYF

J gene: TRBJ1-2
clone size: -
D gene: TRBD1
V gene: TRBV2
CDR3 DNA: TGTGCCAGCAGGGCGGTACAGGGGGCCTATGGCTACACCTTC
CDR3 protein: CASRAVQGAYGYTF

J gene: TRBJ1-3
clone size: -
D gene: TRBD1
V gene: TRBV7-8
CDR3 DNA: TGTGCCAGCAGCTTAGGGACAGGGAATGGAAACACCATATATTTT
CDR3 protein: CASSLGTGNGNTIYF

J gene: TRBJ1-3
clone size: -
D gene: -
V gene: TRBV29-1
CDR3 DNA: TGCAGCGTCCAGGGCTCCTCTGGAAACACCATATATTTT
CDR3 protein: CSVQGSSGNTIYF

J gene: TRBJ2-3
clone size: few
D gene: -
V gene: TRBV6-6
CDR3 DNA: TGTGCCAGCAAAATACCCGGGGGTAGCACAGATACGCAGTATTTT
CDR3 protein: CASKIPGGSTDTQYF

J gene: TRBJ1-1
clone size: -
D gene: -
V gene: TRBV2
CDR3 DNA: TGTGCCAGCAAAGTCCGATTATGGACAACCTCGAACACTGAAGCTTTCTTT
CDR3 protein: CASKVRLWTTSNTEAFF

J gene: TRBJ1-2
clone size: -
D gene: TRBD1
V gene: TRBV7-9
CDR3 DNA: TGTTCCAGCAGCCCGCCGGGACAGGGGAGGGGTGGCTACACCTTC
CDR3 protein: CSSSPPGQGRGGYTF

J gene: TRBJ1-6
clone size: -
D gene: -
V gene: TRBV7-9
CDR3 DNA: TGTGCCAGCAGCCTCCCAGTAGGGGCCCTCCACTTT
CDR3 protein: CASSLPVGALHF